The entry below gives a single TCR beta chain sequence along with its context. The data were obtained in a study of blood T cell repertoires in COVID-19. The data were produced by immunoSEQ multiplex PCR, yet TCRdb's version contains in-frame clones alone and is incomplete. The sample contains 140,000 to 150,000 clones, approximately 80% of which appear only once. V was trimmed by 2 bases and J by 4 bases, leaving 10 bases between them. This CDR3 comprises 14 residues. Germline V gene data show CDR1 as MDHEN and CDR2 as SYDVKM. Sequenced material: peripheral blood. The clonotype originates from a man between 60 and 70 years old with active or convalescent COVID-19. The rearrangement uses TRBV28 and TRBJ2-3, with D uncertain. CDR3 region: CASSLPITPDTQYF. CDR3 coding DNA: TGTGCCAGCAGTTTACCCATCACACCAGATACGCAGTATTTT.